This T cell receptor beta chain was identified in a study of CD8 T cells in Susac syndrome. Sequencing of TCR beta covered CD8+ and CD4+ T cells obtained from blood. Relapsing-remitting disease, either stable or active, was present in the treatment-naive patients who were the multiple sclerosis controls. The CDR3 extends over 13 amino acids. V was clipped by 6 bases and J by 6 bases, with 12 bases between them. An input of roughly 0.5 to 1 ug of RNA was subjected to reverse transcription using random hexamers. A multiplex approach, immunoSEQ multiplex PCR, amplified TCR beta CDR3 across 54 Vbeta and 13 Jbeta. Via MiXCR, TCRdb re-called the immunoSEQ multiplex PCR reads, giving one row per CDR3 protein. The sample yields 180,000 or so distinct CDR3 sequences, almost 96% seen once.

The chain is built from TRBV12-3 or TRBV12-4 and TRBJ1-5; TRBD1 might be the D (5 bases). This receptor was obtained from a human donor with multiple sclerosis. The specimen sequenced was CD4+ T cells from PBMCs. CDR3 DNA: TGTGCCAGCAGGGCTCGGGGCAGTCAGCCCCAGCATTTT. Amino acid sequence: CASRARGSQPQHF.